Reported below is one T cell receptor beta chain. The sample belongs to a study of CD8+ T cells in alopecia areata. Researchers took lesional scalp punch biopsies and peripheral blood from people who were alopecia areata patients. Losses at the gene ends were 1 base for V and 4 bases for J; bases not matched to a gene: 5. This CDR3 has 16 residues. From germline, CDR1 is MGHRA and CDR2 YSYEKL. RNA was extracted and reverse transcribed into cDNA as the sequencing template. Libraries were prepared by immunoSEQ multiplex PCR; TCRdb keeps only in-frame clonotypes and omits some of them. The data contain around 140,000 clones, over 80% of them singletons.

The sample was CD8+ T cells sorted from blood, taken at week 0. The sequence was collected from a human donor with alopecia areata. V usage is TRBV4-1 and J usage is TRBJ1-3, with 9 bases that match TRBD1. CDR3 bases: TGCGCCAGCAGCCAAGCACAGGGGGCTTCGGGAAACACCATATATTTT. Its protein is CASSQAQGASGNTIYF.